The 30 T cell receptor beta chains reported below all come from one sample, sequenced in a study of beta chain features in type 1 diabetes. Expressed TCRB transcripts were sequenced after all isolated RNA was converted to cDNA. Assay used: immunoSEQ multiplex PCR; TCRdb lists only in-frame clones, some missing. The repertoire has 390,000 or so clones, about 15% of them found once; the top ten carry roughly 0.033%. The specimen sequenced was naive CD4+ T cells from blood. These receptors were obtained from a man aged 25-45 years in good health.

In this sample, this clone turned up a few times. It may be a read error: a sequence one base away is much more abundant. This sequence joins TRBV6-1 and TRBJ2-5; no firm D call. The germline gives CDR1 MNHNS, CDR2 SASEGT. The length of the CDR3 is 10 residues. The CDR3 region has the DNA TGTGCCAGCACTGAAGAGACCCAGTACTTC. It specifies CASTEETQYF.

This chain links TRBV19 with TRBJ2-7; no clear D. Trimming removed 6 bases from V and 6 bases from J, with 15 bases in between. The CDR3 has 13 residues. Germline values: CDR1 LNHDA, CDR2 SQIVND (reference sequence). DNA for the CDR3: TGTGCCAGTAGCCGCATGGGTACGAGCGAGCAGTACGTC. Residues: CASSRMGTSEQYV.

V gene TRBV7-2 combines with J gene TRBJ2-5, with TRBD2 identical over 9 bases. Unmatched junction bases numbered 5, after V lost 5 bases and J lost 4 bases. Per the germline V gene, CDR1 is SGHTA and CDR2 is FQGNSA. The CDR3 totals 14 residues. This CDR3 reads CASSRSGSLETQYF. CDR3 in DNA: TGTGCCAGCAGCCGTAGCGGGAGTCTAGAGACCCAGTACTTC.

This clone was observed a few times. This chain connects TRBV7-2 to TRBJ2-3; TRBD1 might be the D (5 bases). Germline V CDR1 and CDR2: SGHTA, FQGNSA. The V gene lost 5 bases and the J gene lost 2 bases, with 17 bases spanning the gap. The CDR3 is made up of 16 amino acids. In DNA form, the CDR3 reads TGTGCCAGCAGCCCTCAGTGGGGCGGTAACACAGATACGCAGTATTTT. Residues: CASSPQWGGNTDTQYF.

Only a few counts were recorded for this clone. V usage is TRBV18 and J usage is TRBJ1-2, with TRBD1 matching over 11 bases. CDR1 is KGHSH and CDR2 is LQKENI in the germline V gene. Losses at the gene ends were 4 bases for V and 3 bases for J; bases not matched to a gene: 4. This CDR3 is built from 15 residues. This CDR3 reads CASSLGQGADYGYTF. In DNA form, the CDR3 reads TGTGCCAGCTCACTTGGACAGGGGGCCGACTATGGCTACACCTTC.

J is TRBJ2-2 and V is TRBV5-4; 10 bases line up with TRBD2. Germline trimming cut 4 bases from V and 1 base from J; bases unmatched to any gene: 7. The CDR3 is 17 residues long. Germline CDR1 and CDR2: SGHNT and YYREEE (reference sequence). CDR3 in DNA: TGTGCCAGCAGCCCCCAGCGGGGGGGCCTGAACACCGGGGAGCTGTTTTTT. Protein: CASSPQRGGLNTGELFF.

This chain uses TRBV4-3 with TRBJ1-5; a possible D gene is TRBD1 (5 bases). The CDR3 is 13 amino acids. Looked up from germline, CDR1 is LGHNA and CDR2 is YSLEER. V lost 2 bases, J lost 7 bases, and 9 bases lay in between. CDR3 region: CASSQLRDQPQHF. CDR3 bases: TGCGCCAGCAGCCAACTCAGGGACCAGCCCCAGCATTTT.

This clone was seen only a few times. V gene TRBV5-8 combines with J gene TRBJ1-1; unclear D gene. CDR3 size: 11 residues. Trimming stripped 5 bases from V and 6 bases from J, with 8 bases between. Germline-derived CDR1 and CDR2 are SGHTS and YDEGEE. CDR3 protein: CASSSRSEAFF. The CDR3 nucleotides are TGTGCCAGCAGTTCGAGGTCTGAAGCTTTCTTT.

This clone was counted only a few times. The J gene is TRBJ2-7, the V gene TRBV4-2; TRBD2 matches 15 bases. The V and J ends lost 3 bases and 6 bases, in that order; junction bases with no gene match: 12. The germline V gene encodes CDR1 LGHNA and CDR2 YNFKEQ. The CDR3 spans 18 residues. CDR3 sequence reads: CASSQTVRTSGGAGEQYF. The CDR3 nucleotides read TGTGCCAGCAGCCAGACCGTGAGGACTAGCGGGGGGGCTGGCGAGCAGTACTTC.

There are a few counts of this clone. CDR3 coding DNA: TGTGCCAGTAGTATGTTACTAGGGCCGACCCAGTACTTC. It encodes CASSMLLGPTQYF. V and J are TRBV19 and TRBJ2-5, with D tentatively TRBD2 (5 bases). This CDR3 has 13 amino acids. CDR1 is LNHDA and CDR2 is SQIVND in the germline V gene (reference sequence). The germline V and J ends were trimmed by 3 bases and 7 bases, with 12 bases remaining between them.

This chain uses TRBV2 with TRBJ1-2, with D unresolved. The CDR3 length is 15 residues. The V end lost 5 bases, the J end lost 2 bases, and 15 bases lay between the germline ends. Germline V lookup: CDR1 SNHLY, CDR2 FYNNEI. CDR3 loop: CASSSSVIGNYGYTF. The CDR3 DNA is TGTGCCAGCAGTTCTTCTGTGATAGGCAACTATGGCTACACCTTC.

A few counts support this clone. This sample includes further DNA sequences coding for the same CDR3. This sequence joins TRBV7-2 and TRBJ1-5; D unclear. V lost 0 bases to trimming and J lost 1 base, with 7 bases between them. In germline, CDR1 is SGHTA, CDR2 FQGNSA. This CDR3 contains 15 residues. DNA for the CDR3: TGTGCCAGCAGCTTAGCGGGGTTGAGCAATCAGCCCCAGCATTTT. It yields the protein CASSLAGLSNQPQHF. Supplemented by reference TRBV7-2 and TRBJ1-5, the full variable domain reads GAGVSQSPSNKVTEKGKDVELRCDPISGHTALYWYRQSLGQGLEFLIYFQGNSAPDKSGLPSDRFSAERTGGSVSTLTIQRTQQEDSAVYLCASSLAGLSNQPQHFGDGTRLSIL.

The CDR3 loop is CSVAYSDTQYF. The CDR3 DNA reads as TGCAGCGTTGCATATTCAGATACGCAGTATTTT. The chain employs TRBV29-1 and TRBJ2-3; D ambiguous. Germline V gene sequence: CDR1 SQVTM, CDR2 ANQGSEA. V was clipped by 4 bases and J by 4 bases, with 6 bases between them. This CDR3 is 11 amino acids long.

CDR3 DNA: TGTGCCAGCAGTATCGATAAGAACACTGAAGCTTTCTTT. Translated: CASSIDKNTEAFF. The chain recombines TRBV6-4 with TRBJ1-1; no clear D. There are 13 residues in the CDR3. With 5 bases removed from V and 1 base from J, the gap between germline ends came to 8 bases. CDR1 and CDR2 from the germline V gene are MRHNA and SNTAGT.

The chain combines TRBV7-2 with TRBJ2-2, with D unresolved. Germline CDR1 is SGHTA and CDR2 is FQGNSA. The CDR3 length is 15 residues. With 5 bases removed from V and 8 bases from J, the gap between germline ends came to 18 bases. This chain's CDR3 is CASSPRRGPEGELFF. The CDR3 region has the DNA TGTGCCAGCAGCCCCCGGCGAGGACCCGAGGGGGAGCTGTTTTTT.

This clone was seen a few times. V gene TRBV25-1 combines with J gene TRBJ2-6; D not certain. With 1 base removed from V and 6 bases from J, the gap between germline ends came to 7 bases. This CDR3 contains 14 residues. Germline CDR1 is MGHDK and CDR2 is SYGVNS. In DNA form, the CDR3 reads TGTGCCAGCAGTGAATCGCAGCTGGCCAACGTCCTGACTTTC. Encoded protein: CASSESQLANVLTF.

The chain links TRBV5-4 to TRBJ2-2; the match to TRBD1 covers 9 bases. The CDR3 runs to 18 residues. The V and J ends lost 2 bases and 0 bases, in that order; junction bases with no gene match: 8. CDR1 is SGHNT, CDR2 YYREEE, per germline (reference sequence). The CDR3, as DNA: TGTGCCAGCAGCTTACCGGGACAGGGAGGGTCGAACACCGGGGAGCTGTTTTTT. This gives the protein CASSLPGQGGSNTGELFF.

This chain's CDR3 is CAWSVSLVAGGPPETQYF. Here the CDR3 DNA reads TGTGCCTGGAGTGTCTCCCTCGTGGCGGGAGGGCCACCAGAGACCCAGTACTTC. The chain employs TRBV30 and TRBJ2-5; 9 bases are shared with TRBD2. V dropped 0 bases and J dropped 4; count of bases not matched to a gene: 15. Germline V gene lookup returns CDR1 GTSNPN and CDR2 SVGIG (reference sequence). The CDR3 length is 18 residues.

For this clone: Other DNA sequences in this specimen translate into the identical CDR3. V usage is TRBV9 and J usage is TRBJ2-7; D is unresolved. Germline V gene sequence: CDR1 SGDLS, CDR2 YYNGEE. This CDR3 comprises 13 residues. Between the trimmed V and J ends, which lost 2 bases and 0 bases, there was a span of 6 bases. The CDR3 bases are TGTGCCAGCAGCGTTGGCGGCTCCTACGAGCAGTACTTC. Residues: CASSVGGSYEQYF.

Many counts were recorded for this clone. The chain has TRBV10-3 and TRBJ2-1, with 8 positions matching TRBD1. This CDR3 comprises 13 residues. V lost 4 bases to trimming and J lost 7 bases; unmatched junction nucleotides: 3. CDR1 is ENHRY, CDR2 SYGVKD, per germline. CDR3 bases: TGTGCCATCAGTGGGACAGGGCAGAATGAGCAGTTCTTC. Amino acid sequence: CAISGTGQNEQFF.

The chain combines TRBV7-2 with TRBJ1-3; 7 nucleotides line up with TRBD1. Looked up from germline, CDR1 is SGHTA and CDR2 is FQGNSA. The CDR3 has 14 residues. The V and J ends lost 5 bases and 1 base, in that order; junction bases with no gene match: 2. DNA for the CDR3: TGTGCCAGCAGCACACAGGGGTCTGGAAACACCATATATTTT. This codes for CASSTQGSGNTIYF.

The chain has TRBV5-4 and TRBJ2-1, with D perhaps matching TRBD1 (6 bases). Germline-derived CDR1 and CDR2 are SGHNT and YYREEE (reference sequence). Trimming took 4 bases from V and 5 from J, leaving 13 bases between them. This CDR3 is 14 amino acids long. The CDR3 spells CASSPGTLDNEQFF. DNA for the CDR3: TGTGCCAGCAGCCCCGGGACACTCGACAATGAGCAGTTCTTC.

For this clone: The sample has other DNA sequences that encode this CDR3 too. The chain is built from TRBV30 and TRBJ1-2; 10 bases align to TRBD1. V gave up 5 bases and J gave up 6 bases; unmatched junction bases: 9. The CDR3 length is 14 residues. Per germline, CDR1 GTSNPN and CDR2 SVGIG (reference sequence). CDR3 amino acids: CAWVRDRGIDGYTF. CDR3 sequence (DNA): TGTGCCTGGGTTCGGGACAGGGGAATCGATGGCTACACCTTC.

This clone was counted between two and nine times. The chain combines TRBV4-1 with TRBJ1-2; D might be TRBD1 (6 bases). V was clipped by 1 base and J by 7 bases, with 7 bases between them. The germline gives CDR1 MGHRA, CDR2 YSYEKL. The CDR3 totals 12 residues. The CDR3 spells CASSQVQGGYTF. As DNA, the CDR3 is TGCGCCAGCAGCCAAGTACAGGGTGGCTACACCTTC.

The genes are TRBV10-3 and TRBJ2-1; D is unclear. The V end lost 4 bases, the J end lost 0 bases, and 4 bases lay between the germline ends. This CDR3 comprises 13 residues. Germline CDR1 and CDR2: ENHRY and SYGVKD. The DNA of the CDR3 is TGTGCCATCAGTGCTACCTCCTACAATGAGCAGTTCTTC. The encoded protein is CAISATSYNEQFF.

V gene TRBV2 combines with J gene TRBJ1-2, with D maybe TRBD1 (5 bases). Germline assignment: CDR1 SNHLY and CDR2 FYNNEI. The CDR3 covers 12 residues. The V gene lost 11 bases and the J gene lost 4 bases, with 14 bases spanning the gap. CDR3 sequence: CAGTRDAYGYTF. CDR3 sequence (DNA): TGTGCCGGTACCAGGGATGCCTATGGCTACACCTTC.

The V call is TRBV20-1, the J call TRBJ2-5, with D hard to call. Germline CDR1 is DFQATT and CDR2 is SNEGSKA (reference sequence). The CDR3 extends over 11 amino acids. Trimming left V 3 bases short and J 6 bases short, with 8 bases between. CDR3 nucleotide sequence: TGCAGTGCTAGTTTGGTTAAGACCCAGTACTTC. As protein: CSASLVKTQYF.

This clone was observed a handful of times. The rearrangement joins TRBV7-2 to TRBJ2-2; D is unresolved. V was clipped by 1 base and J by 5 bases, with 8 bases between them. Germline V gene data show CDR1 as SGHTA and CDR2 as FQGNSA. This CDR3 comprises 14 residues. The CDR3 is CASSLVALTGELFF. The CDR3 DNA reads TGTGCCAGCAGCTTAGTAGCCTTAACCGGGGAGCTGTTTTTT.

This clone has just a few counts. The CDR3 sequence: CASSLGWDSYNEQFF. The DNA for the CDR3 is TGTGCCAGCAGTTTGGGGTGGGACTCCTACAATGAGCAGTTCTTC. This chain joins TRBV27 and TRBJ2-1; D remains ambiguous. There are 15 residues in the CDR3. Trimming cost V 3 bases and J 0 bases, with 9 bases left between them. Germline CDR1 and CDR2: MNHEY and SMNVEV (reference sequence).

The CDR3 sequence: CAWSAGQGSYEQYV. CDR3 sequence (DNA): TGTGCCTGGAGTGCAGGACAGGGGTCCTACGAGCAGTACGTC. The rearrangement links TRBV30 to TRBJ2-7; 9 bases line up with TRBD1. Germline-derived CDR1 and CDR2 are GTSNPN and SVGIG (reference sequence). V shed 1 base, J shed 1 base, and the junction held 2 bases outside the gene matches. The CDR3 consists of 14 residues.